This TCR beta chain is drawn from a study of T cell responses to AZD1222 COVID-19 vaccine listed by TCRdb under 2021. Study-level background: AZD1222 recipients given second doses at about 4 weeks or at about 12 weeks were pooled, since spike-specific TCR depth and breadth were not found to differ between the two schedules. TCR sequencing covered 230 to 250 trial participants: around 210 given two doses of AZD1222 and 26 given two doses of MenACWY control vaccine. Enrollment into the trials was organized by age into subgroups of 18-55, 56-69 and 70-plus years, and those subgroups contained roughly 150, 30 and 60 TCR-sequenced participants, respectively.

Read against the paper, the sample's time point label means: baseline before first vaccination. Vaccinee samples were obtained from the UK trials COV001 and COV002, which included a single-blind randomized controlled phase 2/3 trial of AZD1222 (ChAdOx1 nCoV-19) in healthy adults. For TCRbeta chain sequencing, PBMC samples were collected from trial participants at day 0 and at day 28 after the second dose. Details on this clone: The clone's antigen remains unknown. Within one base of it there is no much larger clone, and no base qualities were kept.

The CDR3 regions of human TCRbeta chains were subjected to immunosequencing. Per the original workflow: TCRs in the repertoires were compared against a reference library of SARS-CoV-2-specific TCRs that had been generated with the MIRA antigen-specificity platform. Breadth was defined as the fraction of unique TCRs that were SARS-CoV-2-associated, and depth was defined as the fraction of total T cells that were SARS-CoV-2-associated. Each spike-specific TCR was assigned to its reactive spike region and to a CD4 or CD8 class using the MIRA data. Log10-transformed breadth and depth values were compared by one-way ANOVA with Sidak's multiple comparisons tests. In its TCRdb copy, this immuneACCESS table keeps in-frame sequences only and misses some clones. Where compared with another copy, unresolved V genes explain less than half of these, and the others have no known cause. The DNA was the basis for D and trimming; V, J and clone size are from that table. The table for this sample lists approximately 110,000 clones; 90% to 95% of them were counted only once. The biggest ten clones account for about 2.2% of the sample.

On the study overall, not on this receptor specifically: Because no day 14 peak-response samples were available, repertoires were characterized only after the peak T cell response. A significant rise in spike-specific TCR breadth and depth was observed after two AZD1222 doses relative to day 0 and relative to MenACWY recipients. Participants were mostly white British and included more females than males, and it was suggested by the authors that clonal diversity may have been underestimated. CD4 TCRs associated with the vaccine covered the entire spike protein, and the dominant responses were in regions 160-218 and 743-854. Conclusions about previously exposed vaccinees are limited, since just a handful of AZD1222 recipients were seropositive for SARS-CoV-2 at baseline. In the small 56-69-year group, the increase in depth fell short of significance, most likely because of low power. Reportedly, close to half of the unique spike-specific TCRs recognized epitopes lying outside the regions that are mutated in the B.1.351 and B.1.1.7 variants.

The CDR3 measures 13 amino acids from cysteine to phenylalanine. Only the CDR3 portion is preserved as DNA: 39 bases, with reading frame beginning at the first base. V ends up 11 bases short and J 2 bases short, with an unmatched junction base count of 9. The germline V gene provides CDR1 MNHEY and CDR2 SVGAGI. This receptor chain uses TRBV6-5 and TRBJ2-7, with 7 bases in between that match TRBD2. This receptor was identified in an adult in good health. This sample comprised peripheral blood, obtained on day 0 of AZD1222 vaccination. Read as DNA, the sequence is TGTGCCTCTAGATCCGGGACTACCTACGAGCAGTACTTC. It codes for CASRSGTTYEQYF.